This T cell receptor (beta chain) was identified during a study of blood T cell repertoires in COVID-19. About the study: PBMCs, B-cell-depleted T cells, or T cells were the source of the cDNA or gDNA that made up the material.

Germline V gene lookup returns CDR1 MNHEY and CDR2 SVGAGI. The CDR3 spans 13 residues. V gave up 4 bases and J gave up 6 bases, with 12 bases separating them. Using immunoSEQ multiplex PCR, the repertoire was profiled, and TCRdb retains in-frame clones only, with some absent. In the table there are approximately 480,000 clones, approximately 89% of which are singletons. Only one count was recorded for this clone. One Seattle source followed patients from active infection through their disease course. Sequenced sample: peripheral blood. The source is a man younger than 30 with COVID-19, enrolled during active disease. The chain has TRBV6-5 and TRBJ1-2, with D hard to call. DNA for the CDR3: TGTGCCAGCAGTTTGAGTGGGGAGGATGGCTACACCTTC. As protein: CASSLSGEDGYTF.